This TCR beta chain was sequenced during a study of blood T cell repertoires in COVID-19. How the authors handled the data: For nucleated cells, counts were estimated from reference gene primer amplification. The protocol was immunoSEQ multiplex PCR, while the TCRdb copy is restricted to in-frame clones and leaves out a portion. V and J calls and clone size are given by that table; D and trimming were obtained from the DNA. The repertoire consists of hundreds of thousands of clones, with roughly nine tenths occurring once and the leading ten covering approximately 3.1%. The germline V gene has CDR1 GTSNPN and CDR2 SVGIG (reference sequence). This CDR3 is 15 amino acids long. J lost 6 bases, V lost 0 bases, and 1 base had no gene match. This clone turned up a few times.

The sequenced sample was PBMCs or T cells enriched from blood (not recorded which). The rearrangement joins TRBV30 to TRBJ2-2; 13 bases line up with TRBD2. This TCR came from a woman between 45 and 65 years old in a cohort exposed to, infected with or recovered from COVID-19 (not recorded which). In nucleotides, the CDR3 is TGTGCCTGGAGTGTAGGACTAGCGGGGGCCGGGGAGCTGTTTTTT. It translates to CAWSVGLAGAGELFF.